This T cell receptor beta chain was recorded in a study of neurological immune-mediated disorders. The sample's time point: longitudinal time-point 3. A single record per CDR3 protein comes from TCRdb applying MiXCR to the 5' RACE reads. This sample has more than 95,000 distinct CDR3 sequences, with less than 14% found just once. The receptor was isolated from a female donor with HTLV-1-associated myelopathy (HAM/TSP). What was sequenced was PBMCs.

For the CDR3, the DNA is TGCGCCAGCAGCTTGGCCTACCCAGCGGGGGTTGCGTACGAGCAGTACTTC. Protein sequence: CASSLAYPAGVAYEQYF. The chain uses TRBV5-1 and TRBJ2-7, with 8 bases that match TRBD2. Unmatched junction bases numbered 12, after V lost 0 bases and J lost 4 bases. The CDR3 has 17 residues. Germline V gene sequence: CDR1 SGHRS, CDR2 YFSETQ.